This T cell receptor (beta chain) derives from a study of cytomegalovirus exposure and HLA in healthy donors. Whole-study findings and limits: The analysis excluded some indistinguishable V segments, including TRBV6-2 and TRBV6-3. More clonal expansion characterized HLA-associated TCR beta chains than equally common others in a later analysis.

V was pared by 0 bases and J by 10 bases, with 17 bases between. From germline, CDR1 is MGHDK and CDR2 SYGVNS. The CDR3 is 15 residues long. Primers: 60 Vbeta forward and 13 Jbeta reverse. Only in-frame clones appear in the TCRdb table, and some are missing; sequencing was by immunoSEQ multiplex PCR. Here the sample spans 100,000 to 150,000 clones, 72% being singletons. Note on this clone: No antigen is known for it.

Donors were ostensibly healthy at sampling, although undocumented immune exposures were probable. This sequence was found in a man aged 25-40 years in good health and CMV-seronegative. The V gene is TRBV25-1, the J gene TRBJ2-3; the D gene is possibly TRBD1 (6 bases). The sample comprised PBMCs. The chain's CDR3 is CASSEYFSGDEPQYF. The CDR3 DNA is TGTGCCAGCAGTGAATATTTCTCAGGGGACGAACCGCAGTATTTT.